This T cell receptor beta chain was sequenced during a study of CD8 T cells in Susac syndrome. Study details: Clinical remission applied to roughly 8 sequenced Susac syndrome patients, and five or six had active disease.

On this clonotype: The antigen remains unidentified.

Overall study findings and caveats: In its TCR sequencing and HLA analysis, the study acknowledged that the number of individuals was relatively small. Where Susac syndrome CD4+ T cell repertoires were concerned, no clonal expansion was evident.

RNA was extracted with the RNeasy kit, and a quantity of about 0.45 to 1 ug was reverse transcribed using random hexamers. TCRdb itself ran the immunoSEQ multiplex PCR reads through MiXCR, one entry per CDR3 protein. The sample yields 170,000 or so distinct CDR3 sequences, roughly 95% seen once. This CDR3 comprises 13 residues. V lost 2 bases and J lost 6; bases outside the gene matches: 5. Germline V gene data show CDR1 as DFQATT and CDR2 as SNEGSKA (reference sequence). The V gene is TRBV20-1, the J gene TRBJ1-2; 8 bases align to TRBD1. Sequenced input: CD4+ T cells from PBMCs. This TCR was recovered from a human donor with Susac syndrome. CDR3 amino acids: CSARQGAWDGYTF. The CDR3 bases are TGCAGTGCTAGACAGGGGGCATGGGATGGCTACACCTTC.